A selection of T cell receptor beta chains follows, all from one sample in a study of CD8 T cells in Susac syndrome. TCRdb re-derived calls from the immunoSEQ multiplex PCR reads in MiXCR, one entry per CDR3 protein. The table shows 150,000 to 200,000 distinct CDR3 sequences, with approximately 95% occurring only once. What was sequenced was CD4+ T cells from PBMCs. The receptor source for this set is a human donor in good health. Both conserved end residues are part of each CDR3. Fields, in order: D gene, clone size, J gene, V gene, CDR3 protein, CDR3 DNA. A D gene is named only where the DNA matches it firmly. Expanded clones get a size class; other rows say once, few or many, or leave the size out.

d_call: TRBD2
clone_size: NA
j_call: TRBJ2-2
v_call: TRBV5-1
cdr3_aa: CASSDLAGATSGTGELFF
cdr3_nt: TGCGCCAGCAGCGATCTAGCGGGGGCTACATCGGGGACCGGGGAGCTGTTTTTT

d_call: NA
clone_size: NA
j_call: TRBJ1-1
v_call: TRBV9
cdr3_aa: CASSGSEGKGNTEAFF
cdr3_nt: TGTGCCAGCAGCGGAAGCGAAGGCAAGGGGAACACTGAAGCTTTCTTT

d_call: TRBD1
clone_size: NA
j_call: TRBJ1-6
v_call: TRBV20-1
cdr3_aa: CSAGQGNSPLHF
cdr3_nt: TGCAGTGCTGGACAGGGGAATTCACCCCTCCACTTT

d_call: TRBD1
clone_size: once
j_call: TRBJ2-3
v_call: TRBV20-1
cdr3_aa: CSAPSTGASTDTQYF
cdr3_nt: TGCAGTGCTCCTTCGACAGGGGCTAGCACAGATACGCAGTATTTT

d_call: TRBD1
clone_size: once
j_call: TRBJ2-1
v_call: TRBV2
cdr3_aa: CASSGLDRGRNNEQFF
cdr3_nt: TGTGCCAGCAGTGGATTAGACAGGGGCCGAAACAATGAGCAGTTCTTC

d_call: NA
clone_size: NA
j_call: TRBJ1-1
v_call: TRBV5-6
cdr3_aa: CASSGRPGLNTEAFF
cdr3_nt: TGTGCCAGCAGCGGGAGGCCGGGACTGAACACTGAAGCTTTCTTT

d_call: NA
clone_size: NA
j_call: TRBJ2-1
v_call: TRBV28
cdr3_aa: CASSSQSIPRQFF
cdr3_nt: TGTGCCAGCAGTTCCCAATCTATCCCGAGGCAGTTCTTC

d_call: TRBD2
clone_size: NA
j_call: TRBJ2-5
v_call: TRBV9
cdr3_aa: CASSGGLASQETQYF
cdr3_nt: TGTGCCAGCAGCGGGGGACTAGCGAGCCAAGAGACCCAGTACTTC

d_call: TRBD2
clone_size: NA
j_call: TRBJ2-5
v_call: TRBV29-1
cdr3_aa: CSADPLAGDQGTQYF
cdr3_nt: TGCAGCGCCGACCCCCTAGCGGGGGATCAAGGGACCCAGTACTTC

d_call: TRBD1
clone_size: few
j_call: TRBJ2-7
v_call: TRBV7-9
cdr3_aa: CASSRTILGQGTGEQYF
cdr3_nt: TGTGCCAGCAGCCGCACGATTCTGGGACAGGGGACGGGCGAGCAGTACTTC

d_call: NA
clone_size: NA
j_call: TRBJ2-4
v_call: TRBV12-5
cdr3_aa: CASGLGGVGIQYF
cdr3_nt: TGTGCTAGTGGTTTAGGGGGGGTGGGCATTCAGTACTTC

d_call: TRBD1
clone_size: NA
j_call: TRBJ2-4
v_call: TRBV5-1
cdr3_aa: CASSWGQGGTIQYF
cdr3_nt: TGCGCCAGCAGCTGGGGACAGGGAGGGACCATTCAGTACTTC

d_call: NA
clone_size: NA
j_call: TRBJ2-1
v_call: TRBV12-3/TRBV12-4
cdr3_aa: CASSLRNHEQFF
cdr3_nt: TGTGCCAGCAGTTTACGGAATCATGAGCAGTTCTTC

d_call: NA
clone_size: NA
j_call: TRBJ1-5
v_call: TRBV7-8
cdr3_aa: CASSVDGLSNQPQHF
cdr3_nt: TGTGCCAGCAGCGTAGATGGTCTTAGCAATCAGCCCCAGCATTTT

d_call: TRBD1
clone_size: NA
j_call: TRBJ1-6
v_call: TRBV20-1
cdr3_aa: CSAWTGLYNSPLHF
cdr3_nt: TGCAGTGCTTGGACAGGCCTCTATAATTCACCCCTCCACTTT

d_call: NA
clone_size: NA
j_call: TRBJ1-1
v_call: TRBV29-1
cdr3_aa: CSVGMTVEGEAFF
cdr3_nt: TGCAGCGTTGGGATGACCGTTGAAGGAGAAGCTTTCTTT

d_call: NA
clone_size: NA
j_call: TRBJ2-7
v_call: TRBV2
cdr3_aa: CASSETSYEQYF
cdr3_nt: TGTGCCAGCAGTGAAACTTCCTACGAGCAGTACTTC

d_call: NA
clone_size: NA
j_call: TRBJ2-7
v_call: TRBV28
cdr3_aa: CASSQRLWVYF
cdr3_nt: TGTGCCAGCAGTCAACGCCTGTGGGTTTACTTC

d_call: NA
clone_size: NA
j_call: TRBJ1-6
v_call: TRBV7-2
cdr3_aa: CASSSTRPEYSPLHF
cdr3_nt: TGTGCCAGCAGCAGTACCCGACCCGAGTATTCACCCCTCCACTTT

d_call: NA
clone_size: NA
j_call: TRBJ1-5
v_call: TRBV2
cdr3_aa: CASSQRTVSNQPQHF
cdr3_nt: TGTGCCAGCAGTCAAAGGACAGTTAGCAATCAGCCCCAGCATTTT

d_call: NA
clone_size: NA
j_call: TRBJ1-2
v_call: TRBV20-1
cdr3_aa: CSARDQRPYGYTF
cdr3_nt: TGCAGTGCTAGAGACCAGAGACCCTATGGCTACACCTTC

d_call: TRBD1
clone_size: NA
j_call: TRBJ2-3
v_call: TRBV7-2
cdr3_aa: CASSFGQGLADTQYF
cdr3_nt: TGTGCCAGCAGCTTTGGACAGGGCCTGGCAGATACGCAGTATTTT

d_call: TRBD2
clone_size: NA
j_call: TRBJ2-2
v_call: TRBV13
cdr3_aa: CASSSGGLGGTGELFF
cdr3_nt: TGTGCCAGCAGCTCGGGAGGCCTAGGAGGCACCGGGGAGCTGTTTTTT

d_call: NA
clone_size: NA
j_call: TRBJ2-1
v_call: TRBV29-1
cdr3_aa: CSVGPGISYNEQFF
cdr3_nt: TGCAGCGTTGGTCCGGGGATCTCCTACAATGAGCAGTTCTTC

d_call: NA
clone_size: NA
j_call: TRBJ1-5
v_call: TRBV6-2/TRBV6-3
cdr3_aa: CASRARTGFQPQHF
cdr3_nt: TGTGCCAGCAGGGCCCGGACGGGGTTTCAGCCCCAGCATTTT

d_call: NA
clone_size: NA
j_call: TRBJ2-6
v_call: TRBV6-5
cdr3_aa: CASRRRSGGANVLTF
cdr3_nt: TGTGCCAGCAGGCGCCGCAGCGGTGGGGCCAACGTCCTGACTTTC

d_call: TRBD1
clone_size: NA
j_call: TRBJ2-7
v_call: TRBV5-1
cdr3_aa: CASSTRQGSYEQYF
cdr3_nt: TGCGCCAGCAGCACACGACAGGGCTCCTACGAGCAGTACTTC

d_call: TRBD1
clone_size: NA
j_call: TRBJ1-2
v_call: TRBV7-9
cdr3_aa: CASSRGQGGLYGYTF
cdr3_nt: TGTGCCAGCAGCCGAGGACAGGGAGGTCTCTACGGCTACACCTTC

d_call: NA
clone_size: NA
j_call: TRBJ1-2
v_call: TRBV12-3/TRBV12-4
cdr3_aa: CASRPTVSNYGYTF
cdr3_nt: TGTGCCAGCAGGCCGACAGTTTCGAACTATGGCTACACCTTC

d_call: TRBD2
clone_size: once
j_call: TRBJ2-1
v_call: TRBV9
cdr3_aa: CASSVASEAGGIGHNEQFF
cdr3_nt: TGTGCCAGCAGCGTAGCATCGGAGGCGGGGGGGATAGGACACAATGAGCAGTTCTTC

d_call: TRBD1
clone_size: few
j_call: TRBJ1-1
v_call: TRBV6-5
cdr3_aa: CASSFGQGALNTEAFF
cdr3_nt: TGTGCCAGCAGTTTCGGACAGGGGGCCCTCAACACTGAAGCTTTCTTT

d_call: TRBD1
clone_size: NA
j_call: TRBJ1-2
v_call: TRBV5-1
cdr3_aa: CASSLGPGTGTYGYTF
cdr3_nt: TGCGCCAGCAGCTTGGGCCCCGGGACAGGGACGTATGGCTACACCTTC

d_call: NA
clone_size: NA
j_call: TRBJ2-3
v_call: TRBV7-9
cdr3_aa: CASSPYPLSGDTQYF
cdr3_nt: TGTGCCAGCAGCCCCTATCCCCTCTCAGGAGATACGCAGTATTTT

d_call: NA
clone_size: NA
j_call: TRBJ2-2
v_call: TRBV19
cdr3_aa: CASSIETSGTGELFF
cdr3_nt: TGTGCCAGTAGTATAGAAACATCTGGCACCGGGGAGCTGTTTTTT

d_call: TRBD1
clone_size: NA
j_call: TRBJ2-1
v_call: TRBV12-3/TRBV12-4
cdr3_aa: CASSLTGVWQFF
cdr3_nt: TGTGCCAGCAGTCTCACAGGGGTTTGGCAGTTCTTC

d_call: NA
clone_size: NA
j_call: TRBJ1-5
v_call: TRBV30
cdr3_aa: CAWSVLGKDQPQHF
cdr3_nt: TGTGCCTGGAGTGTACTGGGGAAGGATCAGCCCCAGCATTTT

d_call: NA
clone_size: NA
j_call: TRBJ1-5
v_call: TRBV19
cdr3_aa: CASSIAGGGNQPQHF
cdr3_nt: TGTGCCAGTAGTATAGCGGGGGGAGGCAATCAGCCCCAGCATTTT

d_call: TRBD1
clone_size: NA
j_call: TRBJ1-1
v_call: TRBV20-1
cdr3_aa: CSAYRGLAEAFF
cdr3_nt: TGCAGTGCTTACAGGGGGCTGGCTGAAGCTTTCTTT

d_call: NA
clone_size: NA
j_call: TRBJ1-4
v_call: TRBV9
cdr3_aa: CASSVGGATNEKLFF
cdr3_nt: TGTGCCAGCAGCGTAGGCGGTGCAACTAATGAAAAACTGTTTTTT

d_call: NA
clone_size: NA
j_call: TRBJ1-2
v_call: TRBV12-3/TRBV12-4
cdr3_aa: CASSPVPKYGYTF
cdr3_nt: TGTGCCAGCAGCCCCGTTCCCAAATATGGCTACACCTTC

d_call: NA
clone_size: NA
j_call: TRBJ1-1
v_call: TRBV25-1
cdr3_aa: CASRGSNTEAFF
cdr3_nt: TGTGCCAGCAGAGGGTCGAACACTGAAGCTTTCTTT